This TCR beta chain was sequenced during a study of early T cells in non-severe SARS-CoV-2 infection. One entry per CDR3 protein, called by TCRdb with MiXCR from the 5' RACE reads. This sample has around 94,000 distinct CDR3 sequences, with around 13% found just once. In germline, CDR1 is DFQATT, CDR2 SNEGSKA (reference sequence). The CDR3 has 15 residues. With V trimmed by 8 bases and J by 8 bases, 13 bases remained unmatched. The chain combines TRBV20-1 with TRBJ1-6, with TRBD1 matching over 9 bases. The TCR comes from an adult who was a healthcare worker with PCR-confirmed SARS-CoV-2 infection or an uninfected control (not recorded which). The sequencing sample was made of whole blood. The CDR3 nucleotides read TGCAGTATTGAGGGACGCGGACAGGGGTATTCACCCCTCCACTTT. It yields the protein CSIEGRGQGYSPLHF.